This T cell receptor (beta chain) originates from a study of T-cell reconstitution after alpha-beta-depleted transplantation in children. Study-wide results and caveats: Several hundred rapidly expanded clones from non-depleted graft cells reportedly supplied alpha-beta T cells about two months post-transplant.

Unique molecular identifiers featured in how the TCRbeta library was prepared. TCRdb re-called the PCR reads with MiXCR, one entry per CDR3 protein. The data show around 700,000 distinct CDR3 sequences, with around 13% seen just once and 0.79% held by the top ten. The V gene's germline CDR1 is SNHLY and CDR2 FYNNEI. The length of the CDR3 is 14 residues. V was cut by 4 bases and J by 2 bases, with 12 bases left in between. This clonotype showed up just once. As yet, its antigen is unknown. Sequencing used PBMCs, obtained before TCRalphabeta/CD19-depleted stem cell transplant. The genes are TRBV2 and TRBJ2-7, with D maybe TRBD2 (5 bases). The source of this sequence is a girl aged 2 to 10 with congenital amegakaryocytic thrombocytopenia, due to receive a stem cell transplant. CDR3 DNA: TGTGCCAGCAGTGTCCTAGCCGAGGCCTACGAGCAGTACTTC. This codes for CASSVLAEAYEQYF.